Shown below are 18 T cell receptor beta chains from a single sample sequenced in a study of CD4+ T cells in melanoma. The data were produced by immunoSEQ multiplex PCR, yet TCRdb's version contains in-frame clones alone and is incomplete. The sample lists roughly 120,000 clones, around 93% occurring once. The sample consisted of peripheral blood. Every receptor here comes from a human donor with melanoma.

The chain joins TRBV6-5 to TRBJ1-2; D ambiguous. The length of the CDR3 is 13 residues. Germline V lookup: CDR1 MNHEY, CDR2 SVGAGI. Here the CDR3 reads CASQPGSNYGYTF. Here the CDR3 DNA reads TGTGCGTCACAACCCGGGAGCAACTATGGCTACACCTTC.

This chain uses TRBV5-1 with TRBJ2-3; D is uncertain. CDR3 length equals 13 residues. V was trimmed by 3 bases and J by 1 base, leaving 6 bases between them. Germline values: CDR1 SGHRS, CDR2 YFSETQ. The CDR3 DNA is TGCGCCAGCAGCTGGGAAGGCACAGATACGCAGTATTTT. Protein sequence: CASSWEGTDTQYF.

This clone occurred a few times. This chain uses TRBV4-3 with TRBJ2-7; 10 bases map to TRBD1. CDR1 is LGHNA, CDR2 YSLEER, per germline. The V segment lost 0 bases and the J segment 6 bases; nucleotides outside the gene matches: 14. The CDR3 is made up of 18 amino acids. In DNA, the CDR3 is TGCGCCAGCAGCCAAGACGAGGGACTGACAGGGGGCTGGGGCGAGCAGTACTTC. The encoded protein is CASSQDEGLTGGWGEQYF.

This chain links TRBV7-2 with TRBJ1-5, with 7 bases aligning to TRBD1. The CDR3 runs to 16 residues. Germline values: CDR1 SGHTA, CDR2 FQGNSA. V shed 5 bases and J 0 bases; nucleotides not matched to a gene: 7. CDR3 sequence (DNA): TGTGCCAGCAGCCTCAACAGGGGCCCTAGCAATCAGCCCCAGCATTTT. Protein sequence: CASSLNRGPSNQPQHF.

The CDR3 DNA is TGTGCCAGCAGCTTATTTGCGGGAACTGGAGATACGCAGTATTTT. Translated: CASSLFAGTGDTQYF. The chain couples TRBV7-3 to TRBJ2-3; maybe TRBD2 (6 bases). Germline V gene data show CDR1 as SGHTA and CDR2 as FQGTGA. The CDR3 extends over 15 amino acids. The V and J ends lost 2 bases and 5 bases respectively, with 14 bases between them.

The gene calls are TRBV9 and TRBJ2-1; 10 nucleotides match TRBD2. Trimming cost V 4 bases and J 5 bases; bases outside gene matches: 15. The CDR3 sequence is 18 residues long. Germline V CDR1 and CDR2: SGDLS, YYNGEE. CDR3 coding DNA: TGTGCCAGCAGCCCCGATGGTAGACTAGCGGGCCGAGACAATGAGCAGTTCTTC. Translated, it gives CASSPDGRLAGRDNEQFF.

The chain employs TRBV7-2 and TRBJ2-7; TRBD1 agrees at 8 bases. CDR1 is SGHTA, CDR2 FQGNSA, per germline. This CDR3 is 13 amino acids long. J gave up 6 bases and V 6 bases, and 7 bases lay outside the gene matches. CDR3 bases: TGTGCCAGCAGGAGGGACAGGACGGGCGAGCAGTACTTC. Translation: CASRRDRTGEQYF. The complete variable domain, with remaining parts taken from reference TRBV7-2 and TRBJ2-7, reads GAGVSQSPSNKVTEKGKDVELRCDPISGHTALYWYRQSLGQGLEFLIYFQGNSAPDKSGLPSDRFSAERTGGSVSTLTIQRTQQEDSAVYLCASRRDRTGEQYFGPGTRLTVT.

The chain combines TRBV5-1 with TRBJ2-5, with TRBD2 matching 11 bases. V lost 0 bases to trimming and J lost 4 bases; unmatched junction nucleotides: 2. Germline lookup yields CDR1 SGHRS and CDR2 YFSETQ. The CDR3 spans 15 residues. Written as DNA, the CDR3 is TGCGCCAGCAGCTTGGATACTAGCGGGAGAGAGACCCAGTACTTC. Translated, it gives CASSLDTSGRETQYF.

The chain combines TRBV18 with TRBJ2-7, with D possibly being TRBD1 or TRBD2 (5 bases each). The V end was cut by 3 bases, the J end by 7 bases, with 7 bases between. This CDR3 comprises 11 residues. Germline V gives CDR1 KGHSH, CDR2 LQKENI. The CDR3 loop reads CASSPGTEQYF. The CDR3 DNA sequence: TGTGCCAGCTCACCCGGGACGGAGCAGTACTTC.

V gene TRBV14 combines with J gene TRBJ2-2; D perhaps matches TRBD1 (5 bases). Trimming removed 1 base at V and 6 bases at J, with 9 bases between. Germline assignment: CDR1 SGHDN and CDR2 FVKESK. The CDR3 length is 14 residues. The CDR3 protein is CASSQGGPPGELFF. The CDR3 nucleotides are TGTGCCAGCAGCCAAGGGGGCCCCCCCGGGGAGCTGTTTTTT.

This chain connects TRBV7-9 to TRBJ2-3; no reliable D call. The germline CDR1 and CDR2 sequences are SEHNR and FQNEAQ (reference sequence). Trimming took off 4 bases at V and 4 bases at J, with 9 bases between the two ends. This CDR3 spans 13 amino acids. The CDR3 spells CASSSLDSDTQYF. CDR3 coding DNA: TGTGCCAGCAGCTCGCTAGATTCAGATACGCAGTATTTT.

This chain links TRBV19 with TRBJ2-6, with D hard to call. The CDR3 loop spans 14 amino acids. Germline V CDR1 and CDR2: LNHDA, SQIVND (reference sequence). Trimming shortened V by 9 bases and J by 0 bases, and 9 bases separated the two germline ends. The CDR3 reads CASHRRSGANVLTF. In DNA, the CDR3 is TGTGCCAGCCACCGCCGCTCTGGGGCCAACGTCCTGACTTTC.

The J gene is TRBJ2-2, the V gene TRBV7-2; tentatively, D is TRBD2 (5 bases). Germline assignment: CDR1 SGHTA and CDR2 FQGNSA. The CDR3 extends over 15 amino acids. V shed 1 base and J shed 6 bases, with 12 bases lying between them. The CDR3 region is CASSLDAGRAGELFF. Written as DNA, the CDR3 is TGTGCCAGCAGCTTAGATGCTGGGAGAGCCGGGGAGCTGTTTTTT.

This clone was recorded once. The V call is TRBV27, the J call TRBJ2-6; D is unclear. Germline assignment: CDR1 MNHEY and CDR2 SMNVEV (reference sequence). CDR3 length: 16 residues. V was shortened by 3 bases and J by 0 bases, with 9 bases between the two germline ends. The CDR3 sequence: CASSFQSLSGANVLTF. DNA for the CDR3: TGTGCCAGCAGTTTCCAAAGCCTCTCTGGGGCCAACGTCCTGACTTTC.

This chain joins TRBV5-6 and TRBJ2-7, with D perhaps TRBD1 (6 bases). The germline V and J ends were trimmed by 4 bases and 4 bases, with 9 bases remaining between them. Per germline, CDR1 SGHDT and CDR2 YYEEEE. This CDR3 region has 12 residues. CDR3 sequence reads: CASSPDRYEQYF. The CDR3 nucleotides read TGTGCCAGCAGCCCGGACAGATACGAGCAGTACTTC.

The CDR3 spells CASSPALAVQETQYF. CDR3 DNA sequence: TGTGCCAGCTCACCCGCCCTAGCGGTACAAGAGACCCAGTACTTC. The rearrangement uses TRBV18 and TRBJ2-5; 7 bases map to TRBD2. This CDR3 comprises 15 residues. Looked up from germline, CDR1 is KGHSH and CDR2 is LQKENI. The trim removed 3 bases at V and 2 bases at J, leaving 6 bases unmatched. Supplemented by reference TRBV18 and TRBJ2-5, the full variable domain reads NAGVMQNPRHLVRRRGQEARLRCSPMKGHSHVYWYRQLPEEGLKFMVYLQKENIIDESGMPKERFSAEFPKEGPSILRIQQVVRGDSAAYFCASSPALAVQETQYFGPGTRLLVL.

J is TRBJ1-1 and V is TRBV6-1; D is ambiguous. Trimming left V 5 bases short and J 4 bases short, with 11 bases between. This CDR3 contains 13 residues. Germline V CDR1 and CDR2: MNHNS, SASEGT. The CDR3 DNA sequence: TGTGCCAGCAGTCCCGGACGGAGCACTGAAGCTTTCTTT. Amino acids: CASSPGRSTEAFF.

Comments on this clone: Other DNA variants within this sample encode the same CDR3. The chain carries TRBV6-6 and TRBJ1-6, with TRBD1 matching 11 bases. Germline V gene lookup returns CDR1 MNHNY and CDR2 SVGAGI (reference sequence). With V trimmed by 5 bases and J by 8 bases, 2 bases remained unmatched. This CDR3 is 14 amino acids long. CDR3 residues: CASSRDRGDSPLHF. CDR3 nucleotide sequence: TGTGCCAGCAGTCGGGACAGGGGGGATTCACCCCTCCACTTT.